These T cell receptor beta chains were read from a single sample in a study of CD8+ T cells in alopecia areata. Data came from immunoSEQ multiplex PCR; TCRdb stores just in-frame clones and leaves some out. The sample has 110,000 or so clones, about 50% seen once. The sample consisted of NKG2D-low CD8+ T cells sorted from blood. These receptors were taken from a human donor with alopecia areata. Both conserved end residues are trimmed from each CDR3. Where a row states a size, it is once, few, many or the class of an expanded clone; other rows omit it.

ASTMDFSYEQY	TRBV7-2	TRBJ2-7	few
ASSPRAGGDGYT	TRBV7-3	TRBJ1-2	few
ASSLGDSGYNEQF	TRBV28	TRBJ2-1	-
ASSPRAFGEQY	TRBV25-1	TRBJ2-7	-
SVEDDRGDSYEQY	TRBV29-1	TRBJ2-7	-
ASSHRDRDEQY	TRBV11-2	TRBJ2-7	-
ATLTGVGGYT	TRBV2	TRBJ1-2	few
ASSTHSQTGELF	TRBV7-2	TRBJ2-2	-
ASSPTGTSPDTQY	TRBV9	TRBJ2-3	once
SVYSRQGIYGYT	TRBV29-1	TRBJ1-2	-
AISPNSMYTDTQY	TRBV10-3	TRBJ2-3	few
ASSAEATDTQY	TRBV2	TRBJ2-3	few
ASSPLGTGATNEKLF	TRBV27	TRBJ1-4	-
ASSLAWAESNEQY	TRBV5-1	TRBJ2-7	-
ASSIREGRETQY	TRBV19	TRBJ2-5	few
ASSFGTGAYEQY	TRBV7-9	TRBJ2-7	few
ASSPPGVGRGELF	TRBV5-1	TRBJ2-2	-
ASEGYRLNLPSQY	TRBV2	TRBJ2-5	-
AILTGIGDGELF	TRBV10-3	TRBJ2-2	few
ASSRAGVGTDTQY	TRBV27	TRBJ2-3	-
ASKTTPGSYEQY	TRBV21-1	TRBJ2-7	-
ASRQGYNEQF	TRBV28	TRBJ2-1	few
ASSDSGNQPQH	TRBV27	TRBJ1-5	-
ASSYGTGADTQY	TRBV13	TRBJ2-3	-
ASSLGQGGYEQY	TRBV11-2	TRBJ2-7	-
ATSRGVSLSSYNEQF	TRBV15	TRBJ2-1	-
ASGLGTRPYNEQF	TRBV27	TRBJ2-1	-
ASARNGANVLT	TRBV6-1	TRBJ2-6	-
ASSPRTSGTYEQY	TRBV4-1	TRBJ2-7	-
ASSSDRAEQY	TRBV7-9	TRBJ2-7	-
ASSPNHRGTGELF	TRBV5-1	TRBJ2-2	few
ASSLDPLAGHPYNEQF	TRBV11-2	TRBJ2-1	-